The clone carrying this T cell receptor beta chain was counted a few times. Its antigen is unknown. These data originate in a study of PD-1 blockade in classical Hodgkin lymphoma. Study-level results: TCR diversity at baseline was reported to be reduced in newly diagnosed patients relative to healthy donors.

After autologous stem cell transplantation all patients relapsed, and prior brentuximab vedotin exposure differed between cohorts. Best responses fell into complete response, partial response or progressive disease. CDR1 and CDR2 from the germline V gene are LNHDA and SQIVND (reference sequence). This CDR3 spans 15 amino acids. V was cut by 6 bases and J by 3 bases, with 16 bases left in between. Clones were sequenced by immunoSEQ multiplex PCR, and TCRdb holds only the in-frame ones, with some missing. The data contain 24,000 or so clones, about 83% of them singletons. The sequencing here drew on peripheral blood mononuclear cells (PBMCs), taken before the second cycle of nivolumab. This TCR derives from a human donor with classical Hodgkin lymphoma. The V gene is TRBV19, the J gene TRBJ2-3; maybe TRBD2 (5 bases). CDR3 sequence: CASRHLGVETDTQYF. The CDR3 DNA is TGTGCCAGTAGACATCTGGGAGTGGAGACAGATACGCAGTATTTT.